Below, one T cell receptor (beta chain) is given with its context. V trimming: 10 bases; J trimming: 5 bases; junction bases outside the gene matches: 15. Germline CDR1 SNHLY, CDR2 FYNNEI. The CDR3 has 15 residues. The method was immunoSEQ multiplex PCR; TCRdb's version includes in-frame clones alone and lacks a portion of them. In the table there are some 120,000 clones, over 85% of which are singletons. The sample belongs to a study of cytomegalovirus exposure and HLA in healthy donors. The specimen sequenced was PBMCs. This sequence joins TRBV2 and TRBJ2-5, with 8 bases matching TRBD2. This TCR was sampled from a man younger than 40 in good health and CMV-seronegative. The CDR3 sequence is CATLKDGGGTETQYF. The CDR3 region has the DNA TGTGCCACCCTCAAGGATGGCGGGGGGACGGAGACCCAGTACTTC. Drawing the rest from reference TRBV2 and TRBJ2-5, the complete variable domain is EPEVTQTPSHQVTQMGQEVILRCVPISNHLYFYWYRQILGQKVEFLVSFYNNEISEKSEIFDDQFSVERPDGSNFTLKIRSTKLEDSAMYFCATLKDGGGTETQYFGPGTRLLVL.